This TCR beta chain was captured in a study of control samples from healthy donors and cancer patients. Assay: immunoSEQ multiplex PCR; the TCRdb copy retains only in-frame clones and omits some. The sample has about 76,000 clones, 75% to 90% seen once. CDR3 length equals 14 residues. With 6 bases removed from V and 6 bases from J, the gap between germline ends came to 17 bases. The germline V gene encodes CDR1 MDHEN and CDR2 SYDVKM. Sequenced material: PBMCs. This chain joins TRBV28 and TRBJ1-2, with no clear D. This sequence originates from a woman between 50 and 59 years old with colorectal cancer. The CDR3, as DNA: TGTGCCAGCAGCCTACTTCGGACGAAGGATGGCTACACCTTC. Translation gives CASSLLRTKDGYTF.